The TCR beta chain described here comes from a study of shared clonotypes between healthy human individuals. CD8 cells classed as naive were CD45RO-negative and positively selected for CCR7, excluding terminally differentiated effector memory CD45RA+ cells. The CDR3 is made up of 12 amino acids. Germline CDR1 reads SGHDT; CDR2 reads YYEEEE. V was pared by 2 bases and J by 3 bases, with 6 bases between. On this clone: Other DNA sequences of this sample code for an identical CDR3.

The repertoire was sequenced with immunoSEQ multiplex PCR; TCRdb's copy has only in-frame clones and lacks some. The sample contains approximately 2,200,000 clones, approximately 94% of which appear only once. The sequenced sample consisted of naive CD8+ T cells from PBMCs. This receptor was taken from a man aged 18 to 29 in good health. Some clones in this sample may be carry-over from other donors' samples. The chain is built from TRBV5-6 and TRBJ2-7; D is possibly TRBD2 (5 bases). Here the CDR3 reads CASSFGDYEQYF. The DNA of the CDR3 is TGTGCCAGCAGCTTCGGGGACTACGAGCAGTACTTC.